This TCR beta chain derives from a study of cytomegalovirus exposure and HLA in healthy donors. PCR primers comprised 60 Vbeta and 13 Jbeta primers. Profiled with immunoSEQ multiplex PCR; TCRdb holds only in-frame clones, not every one. The data show roughly 220,000 clones, with roughly 80% seen just once and about 1.8% held by the top ten. The ends were cut back, 5 bases at V and 7 bases at J, with 17 bases in the middle. The CDR3 contains 15 residues. Germline V gives CDR1 SGHTA, CDR2 FQGNSA. This TCR derives from a man between 50 and 59 years old in good health and CMV-seronegative. V and J are TRBV7-2 and TRBJ1-4, with D possibly being TRBD1 (6 bases). Sequencing input: PBMCs. In DNA form, the CDR3 reads TGTGCCAGCAGCGTAGGGTTTCGACAGGCTGAAAAACTGTTTTTT. It translates to CASSVGFRQAEKLFF.